What follows are 30 T cell receptor beta chains derived from one specimen sequenced in a study of sequential checkpoint blockade in melanoma. Specified treatment: randomized to nivolumab then ipilimumab (arm A) or the reverse (arm B). Libraries were prepared by immunoSEQ multiplex PCR; TCRdb keeps only in-frame clonotypes and omits some of them. Among around 12,000 clones listed, roughly 77% were seen once. Material: CD8+ T cells sorted from blood (inferred from file names), obtained from a patient given nivolumab and ipilimumab in sequence. These receptor sequences come from a human donor with melanoma.

V gene TRBV5-4 combines with J gene TRBJ2-7; D remains unclear. CDR3 length: 12 amino acids. V was cut by 4 bases and J by 6 bases, with 11 bases left in between. Germline V gene sequence: CDR1 SGHNT, CDR2 YYREEE (reference sequence). The CDR3: CASSLSTGEQYF. The CDR3 region has the DNA TGTGCCAGCAGCCTTAGTACGGGCGAGCAGTACTTC.

Note on this clone: The junction does not match germline at one end; this may be a read error. The chain links TRBV27 to TRBJ2-1; 13 nucleotides line up with TRBD2. This CDR3 region has 17 residues. Germline V gene sequence: CDR1 MNHEY, CDR2 SMNVEV (reference sequence). The CDR3 DNA is TGTGCCAGCAGACCCTGGACTAGCGGGAGTTCCTACAATGAGCGGTTCTTC. Its translation: CASRPWTSGSSYNERFF.

The chain joins TRBV7-6 to TRBJ2-5; 7 nucleotides line up with TRBD1. The V segment lost 5 bases and the J segment 1 base; nucleotides outside the gene matches: 7. Germline V gene lookup returns CDR1 SGHVS and CDR2 FNYEAQ. The length of the CDR3 is 15 residues. CDR3 in DNA: TGTGCCAGCAGCCTCCGGACAGGACCCCAAGAGACCCAGTACTTC. The encoded protein is CASSLRTGPQETQYF.

V is TRBV7-2 and J is TRBJ2-1; TRBD1 aligns across 11 bases. The length of the CDR3 is 15 residues. V lost 4 bases and J lost 6; bases outside the gene matches: 5. Germline assignment: CDR1 SGHTA and CDR2 FQGNSA. The CDR3 DNA reads TGTGCCAGCAGCTCTCCGGGACAGGGGGTCAATGAGCAGTTCTTC. Amino acids: CASSSPGQGVNEQFF. Complete variable domain (other parts from reference TRBV7-2 and TRBJ2-1): GAGVSQSPSNKVTEKGKDVELRCDPISGHTALYWYRQSLGQGLEFLIYFQGNSAPDKSGLPSDRFSAERTGGSVSTLTIQRTQQEDSAVYLCASSSPGQGVNEQFFGPGTRLTVL.

The chain recombines TRBV11-3 with TRBJ2-7, with a weak D call TRBD1 (6 bases). The CDR3 has 13 residues. Germline V gene lookup returns CDR1 SGHNT and CDR2 YENEEA. Trimming took off 5 bases at V and 7 bases at J, with 15 bases between the two ends. The CDR3 spells CASSPGTQWEQYF. As DNA, the CDR3 is TGTGCCAGCAGCCCCGGGACACAATGGGAGCAGTACTTC.

The chain combines TRBV6-5 with TRBJ2-1, with D possibly being TRBD2 (5 bases). Trimming removed 2 bases at V and 0 bases at J, with 8 bases between. This CDR3 has 15 residues. The V gene's germline CDR1 is MNHEY and CDR2 SVGAGI. CDR3 nucleotide sequence: TGTGCCAGCAGTTACGGCGGGCCCTCCTACAATGAGCAGTTCTTC. It codes for CASSYGGPSYNEQFF.

The V gene is TRBV9, the J gene TRBJ2-2; possible D gene TRBD2, 5 bases. The CDR3 has 14 residues. With 8 bases removed from V and 6 bases from J, the gap between germline ends came to 17 bases. CDR1 SGDLS and CDR2 YYNGEE come from the germline V gene. This CDR3 is CASRLIVASGELFF. CDR3 nucleotide sequence: TGTGCCAGTCGACTAATTGTAGCCTCCGGGGAGCTGTTTTTT.

V is TRBV11-2 and J is TRBJ2-7, with no clear D. The CDR3 is 14 amino acids. Between the trimmed V and J ends, which lost 0 bases and 3 bases, there was a span of 9 bases. CDR1 is SGHAT and CDR2 is FQNNGV in the germline V gene. In nucleotides, the CDR3 is TGTGCCAGCAGCTTAGATCCCGGAGACTACGAGCAGTACTTC. It is translated as CASSLDPGDYEQYF.

This clone was detected only once. This rearrangement joins TRBV5-5 to TRBJ1-5; possibly TRBD1 for D (5 bases). V gave up 4 bases and J gave up 7 bases, with 21 bases separating them. There are 16 residues in the CDR3. CDR1 SGHKS and CDR2 YYEKEE come from the germline V gene (reference sequence). The CDR3 region is CASSRHGSRGSQPQHF. In DNA form, the CDR3 reads TGTGCCAGCAGCCGCCACGGCAGTCGGGGGTCGCAGCCCCAGCATTTT.

This clone has only a few counts. This chain connects TRBV10-3 to TRBJ2-6; TRBD1 aligns across 8 bases. J was trimmed by 2 bases and V by 6 bases; bases with no gene match: 9. Germline CDR1 reads ENHRY; CDR2 reads SYGVKD. The CDR3 sequence is 17 residues long. The CDR3 DNA reads TGTGCCATCAGGCCACTGACAGGGGCAGCTGGGGCCAACGTCCTGACTTTC. Protein sequence: CAIRPLTGAAGANVLTF.

The V call is TRBV19, the J call TRBJ2-3; possibly TRBD1 for D (5 bases). Trimming removed 6 bases at V and 1 base at J, with 11 bases between. In germline, CDR1 is LNHDA, CDR2 SQIVND (reference sequence). The CDR3 loop spans 14 amino acids. The CDR3 spells CASSPQGRTDTQYF. CDR3 DNA sequence: TGTGCCAGTAGCCCCCAGGGTCGCACAGATACGCAGTATTTT.

The V call is TRBV4-2, the J call TRBJ2-7; 11 bases map to TRBD1. The CDR3 totals 16 residues. With 0 bases clipped from V and 3 bases from J, the junction kept 4 bases outside the gene matches. Germline CDR1 is LGHNA and CDR2 is YNFKEQ. Here the CDR3 reads CASSQDTGTGGYEQYF. The CDR3 DNA is TGTGCCAGCAGCCAAGATACGGGGACAGGGGGCTACGAGCAGTACTTC.

J is TRBJ2-1 and V is TRBV7-9; D is possibly TRBD2 (5 bases). Trimming took off 5 bases at V and 1 base at J, with 12 bases between the two ends. The germline V gene encodes CDR1 SEHNR and CDR2 FQNEAQ (reference sequence). This CDR3 has 15 amino acids. In DNA form, the CDR3 reads TGTGCCAGCAGCCCGGCGGGTGCGTCCTACAATGAGCAGTTCTTC. It yields the protein CASSPAGASYNEQFF.

The chain joins TRBV5-6 to TRBJ2-1, with D tentatively TRBD1 (6 bases). This CDR3 spans 12 amino acids. Trimming took off 4 bases at V and 14 bases at J, with 16 bases between the two ends. Germline CDR1 is SGHDT and CDR2 is YYEEEE. The CDR3 here is CASSLGGNHEFF. The CDR3 nucleotides read TGTGCCAGCAGCCTAGGGGGAAATCATGAGTTCTTC.

Remarks on this clone: Mismatch with germline at one junction end may stem from a read error. The CDR3 loop is CASSLRSNYNEQFF. For the CDR3, the DNA is TGTGCCAGCAGTTTACGATCCAACTACAATGAACAGTTCTTC. The chain has TRBV27 and TRBJ2-1; D is unclear. CDR3 size: 14 residues. From germline, CDR1 is MNHEY and CDR2 SMNVEV (reference sequence).

The chain recombines TRBV4-2 with TRBJ2-5; possible D gene TRBD1, 6 bases. CDR1 is LGHNA, CDR2 YNFKEQ, per germline. Between the trimmed V and J ends, which lost 0 bases and 2 bases, there was a span of 10 bases. This CDR3 comprises 15 residues. Here the CDR3 reads CASSQDWQGQETQYF. Here the CDR3 DNA reads TGTGCCAGCAGCCAAGACTGGCAGGGGCAAGAGACCCAGTACTTC.

This clone was counted a single time. This chain uses TRBV6-4 with TRBJ1-2; the match to TRBD1 covers 10 bases. V gave up 6 bases and J gave up 6 bases; unmatched junction bases: 10. The CDR3 spans 15 residues. Germline V gives CDR1 MRHNA, CDR2 SNTAGT. The CDR3 DNA sequence: TGTGCCAGCAGCGGGGGGACAGGGGATGTTGATGGCTACACCTTC. Translating gives CASSGGTGDVDGYTF.

The CDR3 DNA is TGTGCCAGCAGTCCTCAGGGACAGGGGAGGAACACTGAAGCTTTCTTT. Residues: CASSPQGQGRNTEAFF. V gene TRBV27 combines with J gene TRBJ1-1; 10 bases fit TRBD1. Trimming at V came to 5 bases and at J to 1 base, leaving 7 bases not matched to a gene. CDR1 MNHEY and CDR2 SMNVEV come from the germline V gene (reference sequence). The CDR3 totals 16 residues.

The chain links TRBV9 to TRBJ2-1; 7 bases agree with TRBD2. The germline V gene encodes CDR1 SGDLS and CDR2 YYNGEE. V lost 0 bases, J lost 5 bases, and 8 bases stayed unmatched. This CDR3 is 16 amino acids long. The CDR3 nucleotides are TGTGCCAGCAGCGTAGGCGGGTGGGGGGGGGACAATGAGCAGTTCTTC. Residues: CASSVGGWGGDNEQFF.

The gene calls are TRBV20-1 and TRBJ1-1; perhaps TRBD1 as D (6 bases). V lost 1 base and J 10 bases, leaving 10 bases between the germline ends. Germline V lookup: CDR1 DFQATT, CDR2 SNEGSKA (reference sequence). The CDR3 has 11 residues. Here the CDR3 reads CSARGTDGAFF. In DNA, the CDR3 is TGCAGTGCTAGAGGGACAGACGGAGCTTTCTTT.

This clone was detected only a few times. This chain connects TRBV20-1 to TRBJ1-1; 7 bases line up with TRBD1. There are 11 residues in the CDR3. Per the germline V gene, CDR1 is DFQATT and CDR2 is SNEGSKA (reference sequence). V lost 2 bases to trimming and J lost 13 bases; unmatched junction nucleotides: 7. The CDR3 loop reads CSARTTGAVFF. CDR3 in DNA: TGCAGTGCTAGAACCACAGGGGCAGTTTTCTTT.

Details on this clone: The identical CDR3 is also encoded by other nucleotide sequences in the sample. The DNA of the CDR3 is TGCGCCAGCAGCCAAGGACAGGGGGCTATCGGGGAGCTGTTTTTT. It is translated as CASSQGQGAIGELFF. The chain couples TRBV4-1 to TRBJ2-2, with TRBD1 matching 10 bases. CDR1 and CDR2 from the germline V gene are MGHRA and YSYEKL. CDR3 size: 15 residues. J gave up 7 bases and V 1 base, and 3 bases lay outside the gene matches.

V usage is TRBV28 and J usage is TRBJ2-2; 8 nucleotides align to TRBD1. The V gene end was trimmed by 6 bases and the J gene end by 6 bases; junction bases not matched to a gene: 6. This CDR3 has 14 amino acids. Per germline, CDR1 MDHEN and CDR2 SYDVKM. Written as DNA, the CDR3 is TGTGCCAGCAGACACCACAGGGGGGCCGGGGAGCTGTTTTTT. Translation gives CASRHHRGAGELFF.

The genes are TRBV21-1 and TRBJ2-7; the D call of TRBD2 is as the table states it, not checked on the DNA. TRBV21-1 is reported as a pseudogene. The CDR3 totals 19 residues. CDR3 DNA: TGTGCCAGCAGCAAAGCGTTGTTTGCAAGCGGGGGGGGCTCCTACGAGCAGTACTTC. Translated, it gives CASSKALFASGGGSYEQYF.

This clone was detected a few times. The chain has TRBV19 and TRBJ1-4; 10 positions match TRBD1. Per the germline V gene, CDR1 is LNHDA and CDR2 is SQIVND (reference sequence). The CDR3 has 14 amino acids. Trimming removed 3 bases from V and 14 bases from J; junction bases left unmatched: 9. CDR3 DNA sequence: TGTGCCAGTAGTATTCAAGGACAGGGGGGGGATCTGTTTTTT. The encoded protein is CASSIQGQGGDLFF.

The chain links TRBV29-1 to TRBJ2-7, with no clear D. The CDR3 covers 13 residues. The V gene lost 1 base and the J gene lost 1 base, with 8 bases spanning the gap. From germline, CDR1 is SQVTM and CDR2 ANQGSEA. This chain's CDR3 is CSVEVRQSYEQYF. The CDR3 DNA is TGCAGCGTTGAAGTGAGGCAATCCTACGAGCAGTACTTC.

This chain connects TRBV29-1 to TRBJ1-2, with 10 bases that match TRBD1. V shed 5 bases, J shed 3 bases, and the junction held 3 bases outside the gene matches. This CDR3 is 13 amino acids long. Germline loops: CDR1 SQVTM, CDR2 ANQGSEA. The CDR3 spells CSVPGTGDYGYTF. The CDR3 nucleotides read TGCAGCGTTCCCGGGACAGGGGACTATGGCTACACCTTC.

The chain employs TRBV10-3 and TRBJ2-1; possibly TRBD2 for D (5 bases). This CDR3 region has 12 residues. The germline V gene has CDR1 ENHRY and CDR2 SYGVKD. The ends were cut back, 10 bases at V and 2 bases at J, with 9 bases in the middle. Written as DNA, the CDR3 is TGTGCCAGCATCGGGGCCTACAATGAGCAGTTCTTC. Translating it yields CASIGAYNEQFF.

This clone was detected a few times. The rearrangement uses TRBV5-5 and TRBJ2-5; 11 nucleotides match TRBD1. CDR3 size: 15 residues. The V gene's germline CDR1 is SGHKS and CDR2 YYEKEE (reference sequence). The trim removed 2 bases at V and 5 bases at J, leaving 5 bases unmatched. CDR3 bases: TGTGCCAGCAGCTTAGGACAGGGGGCCCGGGAGACCCAGTACTTC. Protein: CASSLGQGARETQYF. Full variable domain (outside the CDR3, taken from reference TRBV5-5 and TRBJ2-5): DAGVTQSPTHLIKTRGQQVTLRCSPISGHKSVSWYQQVLGQGPQFIFQYYEKEERGRGNFPDRFSARQFPNYSSELNVNALLLGDSALYLCASSLGQGARETQYFGPGTRLLVL.

On this clone itself: Other DNA variants within this sample encode the same CDR3. CDR3 protein: CASSVGTDPGELFF. The CDR3 DNA is TGTGCCAGCAGCGTTGGGACAGACCCCGGGGAGCTGTTTTTT. The chain carries TRBV9 and TRBJ2-2, with 7 positions matching TRBD1. Germline CDR1 SGDLS, CDR2 YYNGEE. Germline trimming cut 2 bases from V and 6 bases from J; bases unmatched to any gene: 4. The CDR3 runs 14 residues.